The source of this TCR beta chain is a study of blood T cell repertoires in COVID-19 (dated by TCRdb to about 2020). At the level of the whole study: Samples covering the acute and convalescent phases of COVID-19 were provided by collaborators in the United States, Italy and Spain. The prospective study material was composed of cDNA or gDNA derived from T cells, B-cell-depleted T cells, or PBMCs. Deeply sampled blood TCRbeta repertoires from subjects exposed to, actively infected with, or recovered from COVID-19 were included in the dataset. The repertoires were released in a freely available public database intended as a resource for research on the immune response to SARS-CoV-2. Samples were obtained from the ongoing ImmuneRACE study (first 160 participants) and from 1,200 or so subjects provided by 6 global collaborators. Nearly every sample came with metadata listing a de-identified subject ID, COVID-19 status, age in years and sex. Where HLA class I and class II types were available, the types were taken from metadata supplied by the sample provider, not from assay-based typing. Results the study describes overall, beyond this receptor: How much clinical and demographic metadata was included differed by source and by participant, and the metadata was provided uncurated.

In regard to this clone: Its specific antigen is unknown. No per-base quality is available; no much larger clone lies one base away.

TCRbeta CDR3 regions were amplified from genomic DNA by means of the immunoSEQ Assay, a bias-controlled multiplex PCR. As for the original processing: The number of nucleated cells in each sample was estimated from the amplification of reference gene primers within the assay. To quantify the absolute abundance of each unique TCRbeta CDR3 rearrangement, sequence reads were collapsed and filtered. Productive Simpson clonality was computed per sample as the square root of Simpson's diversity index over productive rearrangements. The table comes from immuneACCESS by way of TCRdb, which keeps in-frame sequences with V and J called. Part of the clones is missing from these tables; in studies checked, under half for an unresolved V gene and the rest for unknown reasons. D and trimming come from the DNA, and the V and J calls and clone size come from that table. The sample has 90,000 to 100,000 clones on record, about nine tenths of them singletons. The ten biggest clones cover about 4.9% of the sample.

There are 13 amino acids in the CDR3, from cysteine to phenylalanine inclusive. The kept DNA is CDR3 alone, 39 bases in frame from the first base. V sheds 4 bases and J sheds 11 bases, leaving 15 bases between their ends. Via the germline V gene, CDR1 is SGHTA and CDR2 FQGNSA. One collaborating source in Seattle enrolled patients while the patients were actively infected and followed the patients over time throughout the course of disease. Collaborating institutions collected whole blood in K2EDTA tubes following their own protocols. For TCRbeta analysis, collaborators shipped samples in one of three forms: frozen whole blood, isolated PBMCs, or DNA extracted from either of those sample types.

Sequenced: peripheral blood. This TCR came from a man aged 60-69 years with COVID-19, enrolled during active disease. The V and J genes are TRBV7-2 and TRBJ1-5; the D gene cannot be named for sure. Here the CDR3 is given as CASSYARLETQHF. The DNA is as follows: TGTGCCAGCAGCTATGCTCGTCTAGAGACCCAGCATTTT.